This TCR beta chain was profiled in a study of beta chain features in type 1 diabetes. Study observations and caveats: More deletions and fewer insertions at VDJ junctions were seen in type 1 diabetes patients. The cDNA sequencing approach could over-represent high-TCR-expressing cells.

This clone has only a few counts. Its antigen is undetermined. A heparinised blood draw that averaged about 110 mL was obtained once from each donor. Reverse transcription of all isolated RNA meant that expressed TCRB transcripts were sequenced. Only in-frame clones appear in the TCRdb table, and some are missing; sequencing was by immunoSEQ multiplex PCR. The sample lists about 350,000 clones; around a fifth were seen once. CDR1 and CDR2 (germline): ENHRY, SYGVKD. Trimming pared 6 bases from V and 0 bases from J, leaving 15 bases between. The CDR3 is 17 amino acids. Sequencing was performed on naive CD4+ T cells from blood. This receptor was identified in a woman between 18 and 29 years old in good health. V is TRBV10-3 and J is TRBJ2-6; no reliable D call. The CDR3 sequence is CAISKTASSSGANVLTF. The CDR3 DNA follows: TGTGCCATCAGCAAGACTGCGTCCAGCTCTGGGGCCAACGTCCTGACTTTC.